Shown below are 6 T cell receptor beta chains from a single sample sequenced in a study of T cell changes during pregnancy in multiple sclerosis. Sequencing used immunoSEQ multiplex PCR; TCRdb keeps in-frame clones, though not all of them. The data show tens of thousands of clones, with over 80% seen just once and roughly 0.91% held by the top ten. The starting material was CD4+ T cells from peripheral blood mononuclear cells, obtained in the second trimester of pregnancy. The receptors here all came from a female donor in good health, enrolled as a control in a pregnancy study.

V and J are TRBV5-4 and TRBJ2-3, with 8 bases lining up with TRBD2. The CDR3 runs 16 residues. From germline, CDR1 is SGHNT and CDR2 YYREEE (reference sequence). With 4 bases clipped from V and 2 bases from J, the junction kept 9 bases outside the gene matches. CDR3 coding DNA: TGTGCCAGCAGCCAAACTAGCGGAGGGTTCACAGATACGCAGTATTTT. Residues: CASSQTSGGFTDTQYF.

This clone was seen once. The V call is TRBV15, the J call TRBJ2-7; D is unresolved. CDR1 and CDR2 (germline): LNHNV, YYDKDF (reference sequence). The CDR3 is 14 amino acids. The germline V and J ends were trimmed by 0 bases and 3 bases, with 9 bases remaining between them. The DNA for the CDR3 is TGTGCCACCAGCAGAGATAACAGCTACTACGAGCAGTACTTC. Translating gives CATSRDNSYYEQYF.

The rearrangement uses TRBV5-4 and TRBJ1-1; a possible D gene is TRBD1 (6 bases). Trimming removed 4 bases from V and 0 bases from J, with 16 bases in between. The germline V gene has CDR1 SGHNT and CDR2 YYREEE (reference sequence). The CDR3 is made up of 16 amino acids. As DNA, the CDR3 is TGTGCCAGCAGCCCCCCTCCAGGGGTTATGAACACTGAAGCTTTCTTT. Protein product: CASSPPPGVMNTEAFF.

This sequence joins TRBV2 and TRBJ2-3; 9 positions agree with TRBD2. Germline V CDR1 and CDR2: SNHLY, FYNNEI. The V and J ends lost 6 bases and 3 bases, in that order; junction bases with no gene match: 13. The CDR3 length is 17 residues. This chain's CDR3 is CASSPLPASGVTDTQYF. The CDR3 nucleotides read TGTGCCAGCAGCCCCCTCCCGGCTAGCGGGGTAACAGATACGCAGTATTTT.

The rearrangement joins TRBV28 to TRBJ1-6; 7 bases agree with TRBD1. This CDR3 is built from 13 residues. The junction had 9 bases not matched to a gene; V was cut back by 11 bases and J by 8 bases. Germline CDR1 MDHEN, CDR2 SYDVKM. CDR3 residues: CAGNRGLDSPLHF. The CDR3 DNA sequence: TGTGCCGGAAACAGGGGTTTGGATTCACCCCTCCACTTT. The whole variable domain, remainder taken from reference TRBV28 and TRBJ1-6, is DVKVTQSSRYLVKRTGEKVFLECVQDMDHENMFWYRQDPGLGLRLIYFSYDVKMKEKGDIPEGYSVSREKKERFSLILESASTNQTSMYLCAGNRGLDSPLHFGNGTRLTVT.

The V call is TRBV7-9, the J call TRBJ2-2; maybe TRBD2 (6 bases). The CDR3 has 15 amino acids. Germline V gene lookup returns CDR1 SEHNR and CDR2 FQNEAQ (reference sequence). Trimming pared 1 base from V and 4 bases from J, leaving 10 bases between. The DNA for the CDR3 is TGTGCCAGCAGCTTAGGGGGGGTATTCACCGGGGAGCTGTTTTTT. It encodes CASSLGGVFTGELFF. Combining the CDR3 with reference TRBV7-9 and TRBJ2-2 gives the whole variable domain DTGVSQNPRHKITKRGQNVTFRCDPISEHNRLYWYRQTLGQGPEFLTYFQNEAQLEKSRLLSDRFSAERPKGSFSTLEIQRTEQGDSAMYLCASSLGGVFTGELFFGEGSRLTVL.